This T cell receptor (beta chain) was observed in a study of technical replicates of blood from a few donors. The CDR3 extends over 17 amino acids. V lost 3 bases and J lost 0, with 18 bases in between. The germline gives CDR1 LGHNA, CDR2 YNFKEQ. Sequencing was performed with immunoSEQ multiplex PCR; in TCRdb, only in-frame clones are kept and a portion is missing. Among tens of thousands of clones, 95% to 98% were seen once, and the ten largest hold around 0.15%. The V gene is TRBV4-2, the J gene TRBJ2-7, with a tentative D call TRBD2 (7 bases). The origin of this receptor is a human donor in good health. The specimen was T cells isolated from PBMCs. DNA for the CDR3: TGTGCCAGCAGCCACCGAGGGGGGGGAGGAACCTCCTACGAGCAGTACTTC. Amino acid sequence: CASSHRGGGGTSYEQYF.